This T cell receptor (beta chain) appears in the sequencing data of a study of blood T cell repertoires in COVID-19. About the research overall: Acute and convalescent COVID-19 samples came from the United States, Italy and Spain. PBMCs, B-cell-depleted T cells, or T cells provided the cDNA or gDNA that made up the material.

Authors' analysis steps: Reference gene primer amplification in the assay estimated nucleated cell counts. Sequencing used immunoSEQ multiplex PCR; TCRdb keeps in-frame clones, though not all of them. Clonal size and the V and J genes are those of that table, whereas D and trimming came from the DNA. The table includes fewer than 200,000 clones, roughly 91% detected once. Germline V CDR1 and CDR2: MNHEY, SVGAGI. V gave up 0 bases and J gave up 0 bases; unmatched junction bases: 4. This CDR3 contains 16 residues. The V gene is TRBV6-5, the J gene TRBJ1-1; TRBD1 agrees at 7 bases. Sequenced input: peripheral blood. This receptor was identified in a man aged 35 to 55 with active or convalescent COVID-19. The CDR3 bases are TGTGCCAGCAGTTACTCGACAGGGCCCATGAACACTGAAGCTTTCTTT. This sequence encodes CASSYSTGPMNTEAFF.